Listed below are T cell receptor beta chains from one sample, sequenced in a study of PD-1 blockade in mismatch repair-deficient tumors. Clones were read by immunoSEQ multiplex PCR, and TCRdb kept only the in-frame ones, dropping some. The top ten hold approximately 1.1% of the sample, which has roughly 38,000 clones, 80% to 85% seen once. Material: PBMCs, obtained roughly 39 weeks after starting pembrolizumab. The receptor source for this set is an adult with mismatch repair-deficient cancer. The CDR3 runs from the conserved cysteine through the conserved F or W. The order of the fields is D gene, J gene, clone size, V gene, CDR3 DNA, CDR3 protein. D genes are given only for firm matches. A clone size is listed for some rows: how often the clone was seen (once, few, many), or a class if it is expanded.

>.|TRBJ2-7|few|TRBV29-1
TGCAGCGTTGAAGATCCAGGCTACGAGCAGTACTTC
CSVEDPGYEQYF
>.|TRBJ2-5|.|TRBV27
TGTGCCAGCAGTCCCTCGTACCAAGAGACCCAGTACTTC
CASSPSYQETQYF
>.|TRBJ2-5|.|TRBV5-1
TGCGCCAGCAGCTTCGAAACCCGGAGCTTAGAGACCCAGTACTTC
CASSFETRSLETQYF
>.|TRBJ1-5|.|TRBV27
TGTGCCAGCAGTCCCGGAGGGACCGGGCAACGGCCCCAGCATTTT
CASSPGGTGQRPQHF
>.|TRBJ2-1|few|TRBV6-8
TGTGCCAGCAAGCCGCCCGGGACAACTGCCTACAATGAGCAGTTCTTC
CASKPPGTTAYNEQFF
>.|TRBJ1-3|.|TRBV9
TGTGCCAGCAGCGTGGGGGGGCGAGGAAACACCATATATTTT
CASSVGGRGNTIYF
>.|TRBJ1-2|once|TRBV28
TGTGCCAGCAGTTTATACAGGGCCTATGGCTACACCTTC
CASSLYRAYGYTF
>TRBD1|TRBJ1-1|.|TRBV30
TGTGCCTGGAGTCGGACAGGGAGGGGCACTGAAGCTTTCTTT
CAWSRTGRGTEAFF
>TRBD1|TRBJ1-4|.|TRBV28
TGTGCCAGCAGTTTATGGGGACAGGGGTCTGAAAAACTGTTTTTT
CASSLWGQGSEKLFF
>.|TRBJ2-7|.|TRBV6-5
TGTGCCAGCATGAGGGGGAACGAGCAGTACTTC
CASMRGNEQYF
>.|TRBJ1-1|.|TRBV7-9
TGTGCCAGCAGCTTTGAGAGACAGATGAACACTGAAGCTTTCTTT
CASSFERQMNTEAFF
>.|TRBJ2-5|once|TRBV4-1
TGCGCCAGCAGCCAAGGGTTGTATGACAGCTACTTC
CASSQGLYDSYF
>.|TRBJ2-3|.|TRBV5-8
TGTGCCAGCAGCCTCGGGACTGCCTCGATGGCCACAGATACGCAGTATTTT
CASSLGTASMATDTQYF
>.|TRBJ2-3|.|TRBV7-9
TGTGCCAGCAGTCCGACAGAAACAGATACGCAGTATTTT
CASSPTETDTQYF
>.|TRBJ2-7|.|TRBV7-6
TGTGCCAGCAGCTTAGCGGGCTTAGCCTACGAGCAGTACTTC
CASSLAGLAYEQYF
>.|TRBJ2-6|.|TRBV21-1
TGTGCCAGCAGCAAAGTGAAGCAGCGAAGGGCCAACGTCCTGACTTTC
CASSKVKQRRANVLTF
>TRBD1|TRBJ1-3|.|TRBV29-1
TGCAGCGCCTCGGGACAGGGGGCCAGGACCATATATTTT
CSASGQGARTIYF
>.|TRBJ2-1|.|TRBV9
TGTGCCAGCAGCCCCACAGGGATAGGGAATGAGCAGTTCTTC
CASSPTGIGNEQFF
>TRBD2|TRBJ2-7|once|TRBV20-1
TGCAGTGCGGGACTAGCGGGGGAGCAGTACTTC
CSAGLAGEQYF
>.|TRBJ2-7|.|TRBV7-2
TGTGCCAGCAGCTTCCAAGTAGGGGAGGCGGAGGAGCAGTACTTC
CASSFQVGEAEEQYF
>TRBD1|TRBJ2-7|.|TRBV7-2
TGTGCCAGCAGCTTAGGACAGGGGGCGGGTGAGCAGTACTTC
CASSLGQGAGEQYF
>TRBD1|TRBJ1-3|.|TRBV5-1
TGCGCCAGCAGTCGGACAGGGGAGACTGGAAACACCATATATTTT
CASSRTGETGNTIYF
>TRBD2|TRBJ2-3|.|TRBV15
TGTGCCACCAGCAGAGGGTGGGGACTAGCGGAAGATACGCAGTATTTT
CATSRGWGLAEDTQYF